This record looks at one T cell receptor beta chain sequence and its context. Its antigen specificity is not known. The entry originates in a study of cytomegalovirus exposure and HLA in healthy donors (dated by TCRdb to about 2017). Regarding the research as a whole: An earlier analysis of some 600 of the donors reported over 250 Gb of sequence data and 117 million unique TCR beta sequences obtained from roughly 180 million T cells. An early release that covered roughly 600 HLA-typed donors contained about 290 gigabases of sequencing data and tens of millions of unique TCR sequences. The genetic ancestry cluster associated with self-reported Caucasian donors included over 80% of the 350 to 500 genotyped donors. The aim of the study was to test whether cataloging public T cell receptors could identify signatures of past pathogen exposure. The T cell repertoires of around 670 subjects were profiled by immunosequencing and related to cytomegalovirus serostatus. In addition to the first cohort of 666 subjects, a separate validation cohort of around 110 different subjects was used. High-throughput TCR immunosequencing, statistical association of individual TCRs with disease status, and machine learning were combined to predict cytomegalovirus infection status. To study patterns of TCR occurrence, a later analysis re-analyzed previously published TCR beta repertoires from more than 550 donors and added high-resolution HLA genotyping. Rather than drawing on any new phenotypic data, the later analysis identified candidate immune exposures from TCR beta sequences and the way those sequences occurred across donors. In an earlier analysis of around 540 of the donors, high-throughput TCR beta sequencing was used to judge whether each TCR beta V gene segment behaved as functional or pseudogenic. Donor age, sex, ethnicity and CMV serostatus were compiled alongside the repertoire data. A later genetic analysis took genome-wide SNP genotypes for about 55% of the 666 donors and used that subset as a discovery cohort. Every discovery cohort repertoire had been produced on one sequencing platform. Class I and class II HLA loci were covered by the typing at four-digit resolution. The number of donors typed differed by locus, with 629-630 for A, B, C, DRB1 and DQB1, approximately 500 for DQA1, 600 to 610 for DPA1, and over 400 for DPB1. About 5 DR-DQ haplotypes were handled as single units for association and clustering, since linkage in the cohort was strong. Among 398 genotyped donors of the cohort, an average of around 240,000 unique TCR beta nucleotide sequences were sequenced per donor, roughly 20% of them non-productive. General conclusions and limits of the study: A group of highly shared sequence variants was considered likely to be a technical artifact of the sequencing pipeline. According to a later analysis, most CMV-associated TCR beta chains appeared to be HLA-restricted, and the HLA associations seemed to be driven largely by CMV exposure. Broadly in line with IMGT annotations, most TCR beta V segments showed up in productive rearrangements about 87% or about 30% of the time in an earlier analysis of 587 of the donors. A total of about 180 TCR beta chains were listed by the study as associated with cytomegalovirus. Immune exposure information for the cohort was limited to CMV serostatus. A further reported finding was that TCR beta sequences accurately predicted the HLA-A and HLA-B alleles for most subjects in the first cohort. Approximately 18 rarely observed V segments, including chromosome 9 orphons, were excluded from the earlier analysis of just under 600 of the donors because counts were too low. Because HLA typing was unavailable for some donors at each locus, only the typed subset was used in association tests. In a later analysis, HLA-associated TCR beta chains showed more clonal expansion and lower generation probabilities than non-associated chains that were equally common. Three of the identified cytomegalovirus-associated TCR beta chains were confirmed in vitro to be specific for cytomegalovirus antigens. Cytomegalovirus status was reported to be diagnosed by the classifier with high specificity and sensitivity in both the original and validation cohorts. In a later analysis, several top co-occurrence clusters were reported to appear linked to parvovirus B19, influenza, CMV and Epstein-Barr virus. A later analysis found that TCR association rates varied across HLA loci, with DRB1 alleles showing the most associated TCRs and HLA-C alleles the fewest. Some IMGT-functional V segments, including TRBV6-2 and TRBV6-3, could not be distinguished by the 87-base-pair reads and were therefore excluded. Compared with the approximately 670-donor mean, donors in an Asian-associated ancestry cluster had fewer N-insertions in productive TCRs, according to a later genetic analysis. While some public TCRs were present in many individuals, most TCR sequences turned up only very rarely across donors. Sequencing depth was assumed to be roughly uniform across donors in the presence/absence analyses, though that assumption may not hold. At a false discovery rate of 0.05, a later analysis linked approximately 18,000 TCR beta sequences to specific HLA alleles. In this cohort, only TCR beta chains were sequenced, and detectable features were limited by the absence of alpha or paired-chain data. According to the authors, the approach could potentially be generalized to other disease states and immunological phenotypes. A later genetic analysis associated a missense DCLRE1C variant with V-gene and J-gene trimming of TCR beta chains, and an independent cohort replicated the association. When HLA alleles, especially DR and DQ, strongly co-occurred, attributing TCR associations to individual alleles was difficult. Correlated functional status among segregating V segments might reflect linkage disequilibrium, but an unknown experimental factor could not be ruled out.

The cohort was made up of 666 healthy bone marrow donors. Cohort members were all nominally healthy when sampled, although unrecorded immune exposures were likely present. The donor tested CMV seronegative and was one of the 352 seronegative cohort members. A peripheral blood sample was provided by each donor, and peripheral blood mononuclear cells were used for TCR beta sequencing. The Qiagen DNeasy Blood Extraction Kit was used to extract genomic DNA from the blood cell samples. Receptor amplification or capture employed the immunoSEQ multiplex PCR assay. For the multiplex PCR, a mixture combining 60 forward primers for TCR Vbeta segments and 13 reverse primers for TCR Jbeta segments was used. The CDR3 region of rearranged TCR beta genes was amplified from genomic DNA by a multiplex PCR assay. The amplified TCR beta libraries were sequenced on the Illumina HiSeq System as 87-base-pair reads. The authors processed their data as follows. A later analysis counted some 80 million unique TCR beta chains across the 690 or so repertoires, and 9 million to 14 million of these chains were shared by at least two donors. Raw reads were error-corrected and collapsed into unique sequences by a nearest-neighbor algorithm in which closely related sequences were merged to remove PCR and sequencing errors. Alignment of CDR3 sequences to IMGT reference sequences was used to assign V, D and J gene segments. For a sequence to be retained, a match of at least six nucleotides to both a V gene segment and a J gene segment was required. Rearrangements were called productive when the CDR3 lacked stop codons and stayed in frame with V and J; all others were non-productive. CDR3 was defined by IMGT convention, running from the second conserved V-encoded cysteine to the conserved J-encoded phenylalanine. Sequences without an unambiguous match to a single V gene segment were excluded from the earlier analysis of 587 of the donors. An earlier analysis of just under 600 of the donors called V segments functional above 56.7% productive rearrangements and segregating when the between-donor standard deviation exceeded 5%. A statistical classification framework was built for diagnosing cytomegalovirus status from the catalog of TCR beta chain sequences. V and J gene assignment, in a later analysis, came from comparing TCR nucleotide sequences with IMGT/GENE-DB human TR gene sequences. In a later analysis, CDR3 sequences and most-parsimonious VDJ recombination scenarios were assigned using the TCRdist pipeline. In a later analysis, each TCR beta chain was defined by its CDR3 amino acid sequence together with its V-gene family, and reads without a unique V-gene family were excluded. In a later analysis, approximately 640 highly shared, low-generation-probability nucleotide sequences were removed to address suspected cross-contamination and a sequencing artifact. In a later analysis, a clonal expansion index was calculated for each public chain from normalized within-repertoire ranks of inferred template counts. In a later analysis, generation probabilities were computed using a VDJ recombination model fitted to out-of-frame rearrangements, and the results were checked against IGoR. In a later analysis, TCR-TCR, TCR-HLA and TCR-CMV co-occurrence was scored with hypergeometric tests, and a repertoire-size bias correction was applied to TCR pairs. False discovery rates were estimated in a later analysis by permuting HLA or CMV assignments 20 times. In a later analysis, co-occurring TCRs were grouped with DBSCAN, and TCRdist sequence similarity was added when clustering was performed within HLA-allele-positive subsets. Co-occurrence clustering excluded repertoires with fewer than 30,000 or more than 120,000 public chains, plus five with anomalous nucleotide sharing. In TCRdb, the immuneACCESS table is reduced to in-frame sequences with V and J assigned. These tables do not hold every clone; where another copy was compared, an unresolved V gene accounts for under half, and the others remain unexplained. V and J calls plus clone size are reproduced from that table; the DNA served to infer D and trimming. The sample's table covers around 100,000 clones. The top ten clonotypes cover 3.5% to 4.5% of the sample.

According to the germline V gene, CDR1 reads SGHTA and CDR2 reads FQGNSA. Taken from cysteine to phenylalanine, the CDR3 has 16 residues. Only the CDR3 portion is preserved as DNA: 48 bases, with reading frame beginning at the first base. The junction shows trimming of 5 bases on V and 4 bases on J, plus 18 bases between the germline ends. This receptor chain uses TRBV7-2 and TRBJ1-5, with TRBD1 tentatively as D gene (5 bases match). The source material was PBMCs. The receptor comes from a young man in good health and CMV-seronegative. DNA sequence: TGTGCCAGCAGCCCTCCGGGGGTAAGGACTAATCAGCCCCAGCATTTT. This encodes CASSPPGVRTNQPQHF.